The 22 T cell receptor beta chains reported below all come from one sample, sequenced in a study of Graves' ophthalmopathy and Graves' hyperthyroidism. RNA transcripts were the source from which TCR beta CDR3 regions were amplified. Second-round multiplex PCR came after a first-round RT-PCR that employed HTBI primers. MiXCR, run by TCRdb on the multiplex PCR reads, gives a single entry per CDR3 protein. The sample holds almost 400,000 distinct CDR3 sequences; 15% to 20% are singletons and the top ten take about 1.4%. Material: peripheral blood. The receptors derive from a young woman with Graves' ophthalmopathy.

Many counts were recorded for this clonotype. The CDR3: CASSVNSGGQETQYF. Written as DNA, the CDR3 is TGTGCCAGCAGTGTAAATAGCGGGGGGCAAGAGACCCAGTACTTC. The chain is built from TRBV27 and TRBJ2-5, with 10 bases matching TRBD2. There are 15 residues in the CDR3. Unmatched junction bases numbered 5, after V lost 5 bases and J lost 2 bases. The V gene's germline CDR1 is MNHEY and CDR2 SMNVEV (reference sequence).

This clonotype has just one count. This chain links TRBV6-5 with TRBJ2-5, with 9 bases that match TRBD1. CDR3 length: 15 amino acids. Germline values: CDR1 MNHEY, CDR2 SVGAGI. V lost 2 bases, J lost 4 bases, and 5 bases stayed unmatched. CDR3 coding DNA: TGTGCCAGCAGTTACACCGTACAGGGGGCAGAGACCCAGTACTTC. Translated: CASSYTVQGAETQYF.

This clonotype was found many times. The CDR3 sequence is CASSLFGADGNTIYF. The CDR3 DNA follows: TGTGCCAGCAGTTTATTTGGGGCAGATGGAAACACCATATATTTT. V gene TRBV28 combines with J gene TRBJ1-3, with D possibly being TRBD1 (5 bases). Germline V gene lookup returns CDR1 MDHEN and CDR2 SYDVKM. V was cut by 1 base and J by 3 bases, with 10 bases left in between. There are 15 residues in the CDR3.

In this sample, this clonotype turned up once. This chain joins TRBV29-1 and TRBJ2-7; 9 bases match TRBD1. The CDR3 totals 13 residues. J lost 2 bases, V lost 7 bases, and 6 bases had no gene match. Germline V gives CDR1 SQVTM, CDR2 ANQGSEA. This chain's CDR3 is CSAEGTGTYEQYF. The CDR3 region has the DNA TGCAGCGCGGAAGGGACAGGGACCTACGAGCAGTACTTC.

The genes are TRBV6-1 and TRBJ1-1; 7 nucleotides match TRBD1. J lost 11 bases, V lost 6 bases, and 12 bases had no gene match. The CDR3 consists of 13 residues. From germline, CDR1 is MNHNS and CDR2 SASEGT. CDR3 amino acids: CASRNTGAPGAFF. The DNA for the CDR3 is TGTGCCAGCAGAAATACAGGGGCCCCGGGGGCTTTCTTT.

Ten or more counts support this clonotype. This chain connects TRBV9 to TRBJ2-6; perhaps D is TRBD1 or TRBD2 (5 bases each). The germline V and J ends were trimmed by 3 bases and 2 bases, with 12 bases remaining between them. The CDR3 totals 16 residues. Germline V gives CDR1 SGDLS, CDR2 YYNGEE. The CDR3: CASSASRDAGANVLTF. CDR3 nucleotides: TGTGCCAGCAGCGCAAGTCGGGACGCTGGGGCCAACGTCCTGACTTTC.

This clonotype appeared many times. This rearrangement joins TRBV20-1 to TRBJ2-5; D not certain. V was trimmed by 3 bases and J by 5 bases, leaving 10 bases between them. The germline CDR1 and CDR2 sequences are DFQATT and SNEGSKA (reference sequence). The length of the CDR3 is 12 residues. CDR3 DNA: TGCAGTGCTAGTTGGGGTGGCGAGACCCAGTACTTC. This sequence encodes CSASWGGETQYF.

This clonotype was picked up many times. V is TRBV6-2 or TRBV6-3 and J is TRBJ2-7; TRBD1 agrees at 7 bases. V lost 7 bases and J lost 4; bases outside the gene matches: 16. CDR1 MNHEY and CDR2 SVGEGT come from the germline V gene. This CDR3 spans 16 amino acids. The CDR3 coding sequence is TGTGCCAGCAATTCACTTACCGGGACAGAAAAGTACGAGCAGTACTTC. Its protein product is CASNSLTGTEKYEQYF.

At least ten counts were recorded for this clonotype. The chain links TRBV27 to TRBJ1-5; no clear D. The germline V gene has CDR1 MNHEY and CDR2 SMNVEV (reference sequence). The ends were cut back, 5 bases at V and 1 base at J, with 15 bases in the middle. This CDR3 is 16 amino acids long. For the CDR3, the DNA is TGTGCCAGCAGTCCTACGGGGAGGTGGAGCAATCAGCCCCAGCATTTT. It specifies CASSPTGRWSNQPQHF.

This clonotype was counted many times. The chain has TRBV28 and TRBJ2-7; TRBD2 is a possible D gene (6 bases). The V end was cut by 10 bases, the J end by 0 bases, with 10 bases between. Germline CDR1 is MDHEN and CDR2 is SYDVKM. The CDR3 sequence is 12 residues long. Here the CDR3 reads CATWGDSYEQYF. The CDR3 DNA is TGTGCCACCTGGGGGGACTCCTACGAGCAGTACTTC.

The rearrangement links TRBV2 to TRBJ2-7; D gene unclear. This CDR3 region has 12 residues. Germline CDR1 is SNHLY and CDR2 is FYNNEI. The V and J ends lost 6 bases and 4 bases respectively, with 10 bases between them. This CDR3 is CASSETRYEQYF. For the CDR3, the DNA is TGTGCCAGCAGCGAAACGAGATACGAGCAGTACTTC. Filled out from reference TRBV2 and TRBJ2-7, the complete variable domain reads EPEVTQTPSHQVTQMGQEVILRCVPISNHLYFYWYRQILGQKVEFLVSFYNNEISEKSEIFDDQFSVERPDGSNFTLKIRSTKLEDSAMYFCASSETRYEQYFGPGTRLTVT.

The CDR3 loop reads CASRASGRAETQYF. As DNA, the CDR3 is TGTGCCAGCAGGGCTAGCGGGAGGGCCGAGACCCAGTACTTC. This chain links TRBV6-1 with TRBJ2-5; the match to TRBD2 covers 12 bases. The CDR3 consists of 14 residues. The germline V gene has CDR1 MNHNS and CDR2 SASEGT. V gave up 6 bases and J gave up 5 bases; unmatched junction bases: 4.

This clonotype was counted many times. V usage is TRBV24-1 and J usage is TRBJ2-2; TRBD2 matches 8 bases. The germline CDR1 and CDR2 sequences are KGHDR and SFDVKD. V gave up 4 bases and J gave up 6 bases; unmatched junction bases: 9. The CDR3 runs to 16 residues. CDR3 in amino acids: CATSDPVGAGAGELFF. The DNA for the CDR3 is TGTGCCACCAGTGACCCCGTAGGAGCGGGAGCCGGGGAGCTGTTTTTT.

This clonotype was counted a single time. The chain combines TRBV20-1 with TRBJ1-2, with D maybe TRBD1 (6 bases). The CDR3 runs to 12 residues. The V end lost 4 bases, the J end lost 4 bases, and 10 bases lay between the germline ends. The germline V gene encodes CDR1 DFQATT and CDR2 SNEGSKA (reference sequence). The CDR3, as DNA: TGCAGTGCTACGGGACATCTCTATGGCTACACCTTC. As protein: CSATGHLYGYTF.

This chain joins TRBV4-3 and TRBJ1-3; D is unclear. CDR3 length equals 17 residues. Per germline, CDR1 LGHNA and CDR2 YSLEER. V lost 0 bases and J 0 bases, leaving 12 bases between the germline ends. The CDR3, as DNA: TGCGCCAGCAGCCAAGACCCCATCAGCAACTCTGGAAACACCATATATTTT. This encodes CASSQDPISNSGNTIYF.

This clonotype was recorded at least ten times. J is TRBJ1-1 and V is TRBV27; no reliable D call. This CDR3 comprises 14 residues. The germline CDR1 and CDR2 sequences are MNHEY and SMNVEV (reference sequence). V was cut by 3 bases and J by 1 base, with 9 bases left in between. The CDR3 DNA reads TGTGCCAGCAGTTTTTGGGCCGAGAACACTGAAGCTTTCTTT. This translates into CASSFWAENTEAFF.

This clonotype was seen repeatedly, ten times or more. The rearrangement uses TRBV29-1 and TRBJ1-1, with D uncertain. Deletions cut 4 bases from V and 5 bases from J, with 17 bases between. The CDR3 has 14 amino acids. Germline CDR1 is SQVTM and CDR2 is ANQGSEA. The DNA for the CDR3 is TGCAGCGTTGCCTCTTCGACCGCCGGTACTGAAGCTTTCTTT. Its protein product is CSVASSTAGTEAFF. Complete variable domain (other parts from reference TRBV29-1 and TRBJ1-1): SAVISQKPSRDICQRGTSLTIQCQVDSQVTMMFWYRQQPGQSLTLIATANQGSEATYESGFVIDKFPISRPNLTFSTLTVSNMSPEDSSIYLCSVASSTAGTEAFFGQGTRLTVV.

This clonotype was found once. The rearrangement joins TRBV6-5 to TRBJ2-5; D uncertain. V was shortened by 10 bases and J by 2 bases, with 23 bases between the two germline ends. There are 16 residues in the CDR3. Looked up from germline, CDR1 is MNHEY and CDR2 is SVGAGI. The CDR3 bases are TGTGCCAACATTCCTCTACAAGAATCAGAACAAGAGACCCAGTACTTC. It specifies CANIPLQESEQETQYF.

This clonotype was counted once. The chain links TRBV20-1 to TRBJ1-5; 8 bases agree with TRBD1. Trimming took 6 bases from V and 5 from J; bases not matched to a gene: 9. Germline-derived CDR1 and CDR2 are DFQATT and SNEGSKA (reference sequence). This CDR3 comprises 14 residues. The CDR3 DNA reads TGCAGTGCCACCGGACAGGGTATCGATCAGCCCCAGCATTTT. Translation gives CSATGQGIDQPQHF.

This clonotype was found many times. This rearrangement joins TRBV6-1 to TRBJ2-7; 7 positions match TRBD1. CDR3 size: 14 residues. J lost 3 bases, V lost 6 bases, and 8 bases had no gene match. Germline CDR1 reads MNHNS; CDR2 reads SASEGT. The CDR3 sequence is CASRRGQTRYEQYF. The CDR3, as DNA: TGTGCCAGCAGACGGGGACAGACCCGCTACGAGCAGTACTTC.

The table lists this clonotype with many counts. The chain employs TRBV12-3 or TRBV12-4 and TRBJ1-6; TRBD1 might be the D (5 bases). The CDR3 length is 17 residues. V gave up 5 bases and J gave up 8 bases, with 22 bases separating them. Here the CDR3 reads CASSLLLGDSGHSPLHF. The DNA of the CDR3 is TGTGCCAGCAGTCTCCTCCTTGGGGACTCTGGGCATTCACCCCTCCACTTT.

This clonotype was detected many times. This chain joins TRBV6-2 or TRBV6-3 and TRBJ1-2, with a weak D call TRBD1 (6 bases). Trimming removed 4 bases at V and 4 bases at J, with 28 bases between. Germline-derived CDR1 and CDR2 are MNHEY and SVGEGT. The CDR3 runs 19 residues. The CDR3 loop is CASSSRSLGGRARGYGYTF. DNA for the CDR3: TGTGCCAGCAGTTCAAGGAGTTTAGGGGGGAGGGCGCGGGGCTATGGCTACACCTTC.